This is a list of T cell receptor beta chains from one sample in a study of cytomegalovirus exposure and HLA in healthy donors. Sequencing was performed with immunoSEQ multiplex PCR; in TCRdb, only in-frame clones are kept and a portion is missing. The repertoire table contains more than 75,000 clones. The sequenced sample consisted of PBMCs. These receptors all stem from a man aged 45-65 years in good health and CMV-seropositive. CDR3s include the opening cysteine and the closing phenylalanine or tryptophan. D genes are given only for firm matches.

V gene,D gene,J gene,CDR3 protein,CDR3 DNA
TRBV4-2,TRBD1,TRBJ2-7,CASSQDKGQPAYEQYF,TGTGCCAGCAGCCAAGATAAGGGACAGCCTGCCTACGAGCAGTACTTC
TRBV18,TRBD1,TRBJ1-3,CASSRQGEGNTIYF,TGTGCCAGCTCACGACAGGGGGAAGGAAACACCATATATTTT
TRBV7-9,TRBD1,TRBJ2-5,CGGSRFTGGRETQYF,TGTGGGGGCAGCAGATTTACAGGGGGTCGGGAGACCCAGTACTTC
TRBV6-6,TRBD1,TRBJ1-2,CASSSDRGRHYGYTF,TGTGCCAGCAGTTCCGACAGGGGAAGACACTATGGCTACACCTTC
TRBV7-6,TRBD2,TRBJ2-7,CASSQQALAGVEQYF,TGTGCCAGCAGTCAACAAGCCCTAGCGGGAGTCGAGCAGTACTTC
TRBV30,TRBD2,TRBJ2-1,CAWSDSSSGGYNEQFF,TGTGCCTGGAGTGACTCCTCTAGCGGAGGGTACAATGAGCAGTTCTTC
TRBV11-3,-,TRBJ2-5,CASSSREELGETQYF,TGTGCCAGCAGCTCCCGAGAGGAGTTGGGAGAGACCCAGTACTTC
TRBV19,TRBD1,TRBJ1-2,CASSIQGDGYTF,TGTGCCAGTAGTATACAGGGGGATGGCTACACCTTC
TRBV18,-,TRBJ1-1,CASSPPGGPEAFF,TGTGCCAGCTCACCACCGGGGGGGCCAGAAGCTTTCTTT
TRBV30,-,TRBJ2-4,CAWRTTGTHTF,TGTGCCTGGCGAACAACCGGGACACATACTTTC
TRBV7-2,-,TRBJ1-5,CASSLGQSQPQHF,TGTGCCAGCAGCTTAGGACAAAGTCAGCCCCAGCATTTT
TRBV5-4,TRBD1,TRBJ1-4,CASSLGKGDSPEKLFF,TGTGCCAGCAGCTTGGGAAAAGGGGACAGCCCTGAAAAACTGTTTTTT
TRBV30,-,TRBJ1-2,CAWSPEVEGNYGYTF,TGTGCCTGGAGTCCAGAGGTTGAGGGAAACTATGGCTACACCTTC
TRBV2,TRBD1,TRBJ1-1,CASSGQGNTEAFF,TGTGCCAGCAGCGGACAGGGAAACACTGAAGCTTTCTTT
TRBV9,-,TRBJ2-1,CASSVSPHLRGGDEQFF,TGTGCCAGCAGCGTTAGTCCTCACCTTCGGGGAGGAGATGAGCAGTTCTTC
TRBV18,-,TRBJ2-6,CASSPPGSLSGANVLTF,TGTGCCAGCTCACCCCCAGGCTCCCTTTCTGGGGCCAACGTCCTGACTTTC
TRBV7-2,-,TRBJ1-2,CASSFPGGGQGYTF,TGTGCCAGCAGCTTCCCCGGGGGGGGGCAGGGCTACACCTTC
TRBV4-3,TRBD1,TRBJ1-3,CASSPSTGIGSGNTIYF,TGCGCCAGCAGCCCGTCGACAGGGATCGGCTCTGGAAACACCATATATTTT
TRBV18,-,TRBJ1-1,CASSQTGENTEAFF,TGTGCCAGCTCACAAACGGGGGAGAACACTGAAGCTTTCTTT
TRBV7-9,TRBD2,TRBJ2-5,CASRSSGSETQYF,TGTGCCAGCAGATCTAGCGGGTCGGAGACCCAGTACTTC
TRBV30,-,TRBJ2-2,CAWSAFPGELFF,TGTGCCTGGAGTGCGTTCCCCGGGGAGCTGTTTTTT